This T cell receptor beta chain was sequenced for a study of monozygotic twins with inflammatory bowel disease. Findings and limits, study-wide: A reduction in TCRbeta diversity (inverse Simpson) was seen in IBD patients relative to healthy co-twins.

TCRdb reprocessed the 5' RACE reads, with one entry per CDR3 protein and no DNA. In all, the sample yields 350,000 to 400,000 distinct CDR3 sequences. Points on this clonotype: Its specificity is not known.

Germline V gives CDR1 SGHRS, CDR2 YFSETQ. The CDR3 contains 15 residues. The chain employs TRBV5-1 and TRBJ2-1; the D call of TRBD2 rests on TCRdb alone, since no DNA is present to check it. The sequencing sample was made of blood. The TCR originated in a human donor with ulcerative colitis or Crohn's disease, or a healthy co-twin of an affected twin (not recorded which). The CDR3 here is CATQRLAGGPNEQFF.